This record looks at one T cell receptor (beta chain) sequence and its context. The antigen is undetermined. The CDR3 runs to 13 residues. Germline CDR1 reads SGHNT; CDR2 reads YYREEE (reference sequence). Trimming pared 3 bases from V and 0 bases from J, leaving 7 bases between. These data come from a study of vaccination and CD4 T cells after COVID-19. Study information: Six male and four female convalescents took part, two of them Hispanic.

Documented treatment: roughly 10-day PBMC culture with coronavirus spike peptide pools or control peptides (ViraFEST assay). Before TCRs were sequenced, ViraFEST expanded antigen-specific T cells with peptide pools. CD4+ T cells that had been cultured provided DNA sequenced with the Oncomine TCR Beta short-read assay. Scientists extracted genomic DNA from CD4+ T cells grown in culture. Each CDR3 protein is one row after TCRdb ran MiXCR on the PCR reads. The repertoire holds more than 9,500 distinct CDR3 sequences, 30% seen once, with about 25% in the top ten. Overall study findings and caveats: When vaccine-specific clones from convalescent patients were examined, 304 of 307 were spike mono-reactive.

The V gene is TRBV5-4, the J gene TRBJ2-7; D remains ambiguous. The sequenced sample consisted of cultured CD4+ T cells from blood. The receptor comes from a human donor with COVID-19. CDR3 amino acids: CASSSPGSYEQYF. Written as DNA, the CDR3 is TGTGCCAGCAGCTCACCCGGCTCCTACGAGCAGTACTTC.